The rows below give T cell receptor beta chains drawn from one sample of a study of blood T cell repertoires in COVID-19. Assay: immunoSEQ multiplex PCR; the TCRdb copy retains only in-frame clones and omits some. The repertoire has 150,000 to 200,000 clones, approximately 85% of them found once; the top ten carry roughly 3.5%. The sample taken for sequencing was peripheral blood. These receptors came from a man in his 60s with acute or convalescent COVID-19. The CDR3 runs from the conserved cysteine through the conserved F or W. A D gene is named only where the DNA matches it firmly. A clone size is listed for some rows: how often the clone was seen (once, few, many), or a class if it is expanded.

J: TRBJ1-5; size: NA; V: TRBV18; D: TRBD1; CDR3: CASSPETGWGFQPQHF; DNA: TGTGCCAGCTCACCAGAGACAGGGTGGGGATTTCAGCCCCAGCATTTT
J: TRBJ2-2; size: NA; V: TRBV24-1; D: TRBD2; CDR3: CAAGGRGTGELFF; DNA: TGTGCCGCGGGGGGGCGCGGAACCGGGGAGCTGTTTTTT
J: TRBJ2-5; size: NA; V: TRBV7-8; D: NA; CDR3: CASSLSSGSGRETQYF; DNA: TGTGCCAGCAGCTTGAGTTCCGGGAGCGGCCGAGAGACCCAGTACTTC
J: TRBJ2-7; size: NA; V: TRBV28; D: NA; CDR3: CASSLDSGAKQYF; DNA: TGTGCCAGCAGTTTGGACAGTGGGGCTAAGCAGTACTTC
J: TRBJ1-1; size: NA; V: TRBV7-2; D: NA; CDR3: CASSPQGLNTEAFF; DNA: TGTGCCAGCAGCCCACAGGGACTGAACACTGAAGCTTTCTTT
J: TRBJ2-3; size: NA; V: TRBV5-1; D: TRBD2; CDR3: CASSLGLAGTDTQYF; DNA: TGCGCCAGCAGCTTAGGACTAGCCGGCACAGATACGCAGTATTTT
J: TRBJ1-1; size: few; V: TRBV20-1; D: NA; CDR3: CSLLWSTEAFF; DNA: TGCAGTCTCCTCTGGAGCACTGAAGCTTTCTTT
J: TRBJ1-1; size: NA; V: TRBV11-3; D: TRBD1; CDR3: CASSLGTGGATEAFF; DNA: TGTGCCAGCAGCTTGGGGACAGGGGGCGCGACTGAAGCTTTCTTT
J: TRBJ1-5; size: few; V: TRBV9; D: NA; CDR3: CASSPGRGINQPQHF; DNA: TGTGCCAGCAGCCCCGGTCGGGGGATCAATCAGCCCCAGCATTTT
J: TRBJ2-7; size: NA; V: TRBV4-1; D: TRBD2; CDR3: CASSQGIAGPYEQYF; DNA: TGCGCCAGCAGCCAAGGAATAGCGGGACCCTACGAGCAGTACTTC
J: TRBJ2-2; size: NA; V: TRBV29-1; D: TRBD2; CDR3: CSVGSSGRAGELFF; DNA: TGCAGCGTGGGTAGTAGCGGGAGGGCCGGGGAGCTGTTTTTT
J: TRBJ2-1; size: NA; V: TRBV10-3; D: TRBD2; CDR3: CAITKAGTRNEQFF; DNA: TGTGCCATCACCAAAGCGGGAACACGGAATGAGCAGTTCTTC
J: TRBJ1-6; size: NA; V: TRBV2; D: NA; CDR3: CASRGTGGSSPLHF; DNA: TGTGCCAGCAGAGGGACGGGGGGGAGTTCACCCCTCCACTTT
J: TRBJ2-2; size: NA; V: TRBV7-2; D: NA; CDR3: CASSTHRDTGELFF; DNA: TGTGCCAGCAGCACACACAGGGACACCGGGGAGCTGTTTTTT
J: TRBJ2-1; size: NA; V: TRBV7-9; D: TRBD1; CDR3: CASSSGQDHEQFF; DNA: TGTGCCAGCAGCTCGGGACAGGACCATGAGCAGTTCTTC
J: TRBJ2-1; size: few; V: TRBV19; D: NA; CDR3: CASSIIRGSGVNEQFF; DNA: TGTGCCAGTAGTATAATTCGGGGGTCGGGAGTCAATGAGCAGTTCTTC
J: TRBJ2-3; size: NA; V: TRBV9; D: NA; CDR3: CASSAGSSERLGTDTQYF; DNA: TGTGCCAGCAGCGCCGGGTCGAGCGAGAGATTGGGCACAGATACGCAGTATTTT
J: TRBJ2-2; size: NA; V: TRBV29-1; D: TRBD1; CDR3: CSVETGTSSGELFF; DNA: TGCAGCGTTGAGACAGGGACGTCCTCCGGGGAGCTGTTTTTT
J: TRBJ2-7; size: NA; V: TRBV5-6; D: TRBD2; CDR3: CASSKGTNYEQYF; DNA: TGTGCCAGCAGCAAGGGGACTAACTACGAGCAGTACTTC
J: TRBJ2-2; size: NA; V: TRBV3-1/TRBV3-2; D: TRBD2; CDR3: CASSRYGSGSVSGELFF; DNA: TGTGCCAGCAGCCGCTACGGTAGCGGGAGTGTCAGCGGGGAGCTGTTTTTT
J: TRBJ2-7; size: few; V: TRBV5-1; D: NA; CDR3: CASSFSGDSYEQYF; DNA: TGCGCCAGCAGCTTTTCAGGTGACTCCTACGAGCAGTACTTC
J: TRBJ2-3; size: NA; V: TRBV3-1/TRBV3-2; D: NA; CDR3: CASSQVAGWGADTQYF; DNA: TGTGCCAGCAGCCAAGTGGCGGGGTGGGGCGCAGATACGCAGTATTTT
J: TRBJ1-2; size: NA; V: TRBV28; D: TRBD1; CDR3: CASSQGQGKGYTF; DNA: TGTGCCAGCAGTCAGGGACAGGGGAAAGGCTACACCTTC
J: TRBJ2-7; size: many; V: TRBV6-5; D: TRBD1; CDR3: CASSPRGLSYEQYF; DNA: TGTGCCAGCAGTCCCAGGGGGCTCTCCTACGAGCAGTACTTC
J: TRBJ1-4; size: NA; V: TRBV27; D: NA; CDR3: CASRSLSVPWEKLFF; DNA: TGTGCCAGCCGAAGTTTGTCAGTACCATGGGAAAAACTGTTTTTT
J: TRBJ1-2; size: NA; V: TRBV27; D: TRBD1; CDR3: CASSLSPGGNYGYTF; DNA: TGTGCCAGCAGTTTATCCCCAGGGGGGAACTATGGCTACACCTTC
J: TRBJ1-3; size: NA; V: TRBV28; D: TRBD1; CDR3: CASRNGGDRVGNTIYF; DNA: TGTGCCAGCAGGAACGGGGGGGACAGGGTTGGAAACACCATATATTTT
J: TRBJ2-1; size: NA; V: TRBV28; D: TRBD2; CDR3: CASTSAAGGYNEQFF; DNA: TGTGCCAGCACCTCGGCGGCGGGAGGATACAATGAGCAGTTCTTC
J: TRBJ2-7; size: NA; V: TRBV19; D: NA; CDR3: CASTHRVSSHEQYF; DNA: TGTGCCAGCACCCACCGGGTATCTAGCCACGAGCAGTACTTC
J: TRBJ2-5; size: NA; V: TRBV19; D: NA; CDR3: CATSEGLVGSTQYF; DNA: TGTGCCACCTCGGAGGGTCTCGTAGGGTCGACCCAGTACTTC
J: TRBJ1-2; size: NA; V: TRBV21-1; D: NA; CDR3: CASSKGDGAHYGYTF; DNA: TGTGCCAGCAGCAAAGGTGATGGGGCTCACTATGGCTACACCTTC
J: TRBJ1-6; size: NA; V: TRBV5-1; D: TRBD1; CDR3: CASRDSYNSPLHF; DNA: TGCGCCAGCCGGGACAGCTATAATTCACCCCTCCACTTT
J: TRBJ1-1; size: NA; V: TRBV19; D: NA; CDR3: CASSRPSAGGTEAFF; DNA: TGTGCCAGTAGTAGGCCCTCCGCGGGTGGCACTGAAGCTTTCTTT
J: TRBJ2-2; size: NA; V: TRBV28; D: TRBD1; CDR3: CASSPLGQGAHTGELFF; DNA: TGTGCCAGCAGTCCTCTGGGACAGGGGGCCCACACCGGGGAGCTGTTTTTT
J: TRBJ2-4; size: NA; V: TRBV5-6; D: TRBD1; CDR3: CASSPRTGTLYIQYF; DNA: TGTGCCAGCAGCCCCAGGACAGGGACCCTCTACATTCAGTACTTC
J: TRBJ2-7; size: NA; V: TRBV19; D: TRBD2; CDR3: CASSTMGLAGNEQYF; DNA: TGTGCCAGTAGTACCATGGGACTAGCGGGAAACGAGCAGTACTTC
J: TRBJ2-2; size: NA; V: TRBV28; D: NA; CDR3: CASSSRRLPAGTGELFF; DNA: TGTGCCAGCAGTTCCCGACGGCTACCCGCGGGCACCGGGGAGCTGTTTTTT
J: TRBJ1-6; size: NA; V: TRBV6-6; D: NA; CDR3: CASSMGLLAHSPLHF; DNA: TGTGCCAGCAGCATGGGACTTCTCGCGCATTCACCCCTCCACTTT
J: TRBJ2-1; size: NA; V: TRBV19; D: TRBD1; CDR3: CASSTTGTANNEQFF; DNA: TGTGCCAGTAGTACCACCGGGACAGCAAACAATGAGCAGTTCTTC
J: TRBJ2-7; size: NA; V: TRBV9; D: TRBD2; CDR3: CASSGTSFYEQYF; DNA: TGTGCAAGCTCCGGGACTAGCTTCTACGAGCAGTACTTC
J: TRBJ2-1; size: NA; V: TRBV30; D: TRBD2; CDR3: CAWSLTSGSYEQFF; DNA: TGTGCCTGGAGTTTGACTAGCGGGAGCTATGAGCAGTTCTTC